The 30 T cell receptor beta chains given below trace back to one sample, sequenced in a study of T cell repertoires in cytomegalovirus infection. These receptors have no identified antigens. TCRdb re-called the reads with MiXCR, one entry per CDR3 protein. The sample contains some 150,000 distinct CDR3 sequences, approximately 30% of which appear only once. The sample consisted of CD8+ T cells from cultured PBMCs, taken from culture after CMV antigen stimulation. The receptors were sampled from a human donor in good health (CMV status not recorded). Some clones in this sample may be carry-over from other donors' samples.

The chain links TRBV7-2 to TRBJ2-4, with D perhaps matching TRBD2 (7 bases). CDR1 and CDR2 (germline): SGHTA, FQGNSA. The V end lost 5 bases, the J end lost 0 bases, and 20 bases lay between the germline ends. This CDR3 spans 18 amino acids. CDR3 nucleotide sequence: TGTGCCAGCAGCCCAAACGGGGGGCCAAGTCTAGCCAAAAACATTCAGTACTTC. Its protein is CASSPNGGPSLAKNIQYF. The full variable domain, in which reference TRBV7-2 and TRBJ2-4 provide the parts outside the CDR3, is GAGVSQSPSNKVTEKGKDVELRCDPISGHTALYWYRQSLGQGLEFLIYFQGNSAPDKSGLPSDRFSAERTGGSVSTLTIQRTQQEDSAVYLCASSPNGGPSLAKNIQYFGAGTRLSVL.

This clonotype has only one observation. The V and J genes are TRBV27 and TRBJ2-7; D is possibly TRBD1 or TRBD2 (5 bases each). Germline loops: CDR1 MNHEY, CDR2 SMNVEV (reference sequence). V was pared by 10 bases and J by 5 bases, with 18 bases between. The CDR3 has 13 residues. CDR3 residues: CATKRGRANEQYF. In DNA, the CDR3 is TGTGCCACCAAACGGGGCAGGGCCAACGAGCAGTACTTC.

The sample holds a few counts of this clonotype. The rearrangement uses TRBV20-1 and TRBJ1-4, with a tentative D call TRBD1 (5 bases). V was pared by 6 bases and J by 5 bases, with 16 bases between. CDR1 and CDR2 (germline): DFQATT, SNEGSKA (reference sequence). This CDR3 is 14 amino acids long. The CDR3 bases are TGCAGTGCAAATGCACGGGGGATAAATGAAAAACTGTTTTTT. This gives the protein CSANARGINEKLFF.

Only a few counts were recorded for this clonotype. J is TRBJ2-3 and V is TRBV27; 7 bases map to TRBD2. The CDR3 extends over 14 amino acids. V dropped 4 bases and J dropped 3; count of bases not matched to a gene: 4. CDR1 is MNHEY and CDR2 is SMNVEV in the germline V gene (reference sequence). The CDR3 loop is CASSWGGFTDTQYF. The DNA of the CDR3 is TGTGCCAGCAGTTGGGGGGGGTTTACAGATACGCAGTATTTT.

This chain connects TRBV20-1 to TRBJ1-1; TRBD1 is a possible D gene (5 bases). Germline values: CDR1 DFQATT, CDR2 SNEGSKA (reference sequence). The CDR3 runs to 17 residues. V gave up 0 bases and J gave up 3 bases, with 20 bases separating them. CDR3 residues: CSARDLLGESPYTEAFF. The CDR3 DNA reads as TGCAGTGCTAGAGACCTCTTAGGGGAATCACCTTACACTGAAGCTTTCTTT.

The genes are TRBV5-1 and TRBJ1-3, with 9 positions matching TRBD1. The CDR3 has 18 residues. The germline V gene has CDR1 SGHRS and CDR2 YFSETQ. Unmatched junction bases numbered 7, after V lost 0 bases and J lost 0 bases. CDR3 residues: CASSLGLTGGTSGNTIYF. The CDR3 nucleotides read TGCGCCAGCAGCTTGGGTTTGACAGGGGGTACCTCTGGAAACACCATATATTTT.

J is TRBJ2-2 and V is TRBV5-4, with a weak D call TRBD1 (5 bases). The germline CDR1 and CDR2 sequences are SGHNT and YYREEE (reference sequence). V was shortened by 7 bases and J by 2 bases, with 9 bases between the two germline ends. This CDR3 is 13 amino acids long. CDR3 in amino acids: CASDRGNTGELFF. The CDR3 DNA follows: TGTGCCAGCGACAGAGGCAACACCGGGGAGCTGTTTTTT.

The chain combines TRBV24-1 with TRBJ2-2; 10 bases align to TRBD1. The CDR3 contains 14 residues. From germline, CDR1 is KGHDR and CDR2 SFDVKD. V lost 9 bases to trimming and J lost 4 bases; unmatched junction nucleotides: 4. In DNA form, the CDR3 reads TGTGCCACCGGAGACAGGGGGCCCACCGGGGAGCTGTTTTTT. Translation gives CATGDRGPTGELFF.

The chain links TRBV20-1 to TRBJ2-3, with 11 nucleotides matching TRBD2. The J segment lost 2 bases and the V segment lost 0 bases, leaving 10 bases of the junction unmatched. The CDR3 runs 18 residues. The germline CDR1 and CDR2 sequences are DFQATT and SNEGSKA (reference sequence). Here the CDR3 DNA reads TGCAGTGCTAGAGACCTTACAGGGACTAGCGGCATCACAGATACGCAGTATTTT. It translates to CSARDLTGTSGITDTQYF.

The chain carries TRBV7-8 and TRBJ1-2, with 7 bases matching TRBD1. Losses at the gene ends were 4 bases for V and 4 bases for J; bases not matched to a gene: 6. This CDR3 comprises 14 residues. Per germline, CDR1 SGHVS and CDR2 FQNEAQ. The CDR3 here is CASSSSGTVYGYTF. Here the CDR3 DNA reads TGTGCCAGCAGCTCTAGCGGGACAGTCTATGGCTACACCTTC.

This clonotype has at least ten counts. The gene calls are TRBV12-3 or TRBV12-4 and TRBJ1-4; the match to TRBD1 covers 9 bases. This CDR3 contains 15 residues. The junction had 10 bases not matched to a gene; V was cut back by 6 bases and J by 8 bases. CDR3 loop: CASSSSGTGTEKLFF. The CDR3 DNA reads TGTGCCAGCAGCTCGTCCGGGACAGGGACGGAAAAACTGTTTTTT.

This clonotype was counted once. The V call is TRBV6-1, the J call TRBJ2-7; maybe TRBD2 (6 bases). The CDR3 is 11 residues long. Germline CDR1 and CDR2: MNHNS and SASEGT. V was shortened by 3 bases and J by 6 bases, with 6 bases between the two germline ends. The CDR3 region is CASSEEGEQYF. CDR3 in DNA: TGTGCCAGCAGTGAGGAGGGCGAGCAGTACTTC.

The chain employs TRBV20-1 and TRBJ2-2; D unclear. Germline CDR1 and CDR2: DFQATT and SNEGSKA (reference sequence). The CDR3 extends over 13 amino acids. V was clipped by 1 base and J by 2 bases, with 5 bases between them. CDR3 in amino acids: CSARAPNTGELFF. DNA for the CDR3: TGCAGTGCTAGAGCACCAAACACCGGGGAGCTGTTTTTT.

This clonotype was found a few times. V is TRBV20-1 and J is TRBJ2-5, with D perhaps TRBD2 (5 bases). With 5 bases removed from V and 6 bases from J, the gap between germline ends came to 19 bases. CDR3 length: 14 amino acids. The germline gives CDR1 DFQATT, CDR2 SNEGSKA (reference sequence). The CDR3 is CSARVGELSKTQYF. DNA for the CDR3: TGCAGTGCTCGCGTCGGGGAGCTGTCGAAGACCCAGTACTTC.

The gene calls are TRBV6-1 and TRBJ2-7, with D hard to call. Trimming cost V 4 bases and J 3 bases, with 10 bases left between them. The CDR3 runs 13 residues. Germline V lookup: CDR1 MNHNS, CDR2 SASEGT. The CDR3 DNA reads TGTGCCAGCAGTGTTTCGACCTTCTACGAGCAGTACTTC. Protein sequence: CASSVSTFYEQYF.

This rearrangement joins TRBV2 to TRBJ1-1, with 8 bases aligning to TRBD1. J was trimmed by 1 base and V by 10 bases; bases with no gene match: 5. CDR3 length equals 13 residues. The germline V gene has CDR1 SNHLY and CDR2 FYNNEI. The chain's CDR3 is CAITGGENTEAFF. The CDR3 DNA reads as TGTGCCATCACAGGGGGGGAGAACACTGAAGCTTTCTTT.

The chain employs TRBV19 and TRBJ1-1; D remains ambiguous. Deletions cut 1 base from V and 1 base from J, with 7 bases between. The CDR3 length is 14 residues. From germline, CDR1 is LNHDA and CDR2 SQIVND (reference sequence). This CDR3 reads CASSIGGPNTEAFF. In DNA, the CDR3 is TGTGCCAGTAGTATAGGTGGGCCGAACACTGAAGCTTTCTTT.

The gene calls are TRBV19 and TRBJ1-5; TRBD1 might be the D (6 bases). Germline lookup yields CDR1 LNHDA and CDR2 SQIVND (reference sequence). The CDR3 runs to 14 residues. The V and J ends lost 7 bases and 4 bases respectively, with 14 bases between them. CDR3: CASTKEGQNQPQHF. DNA of the CDR3: TGTGCCAGTACCAAAGAAGGACAGAATCAGCCCCAGCATTTT.

This clonotype was seen at least ten times. The chain uses TRBV12-3 or TRBV12-4 and TRBJ1-3; tentatively, D is TRBD1 (6 bases). V shed 7 bases and J shed 9 bases, with 22 bases lying between them. This CDR3 spans 15 amino acids. CDR3 nucleotide sequence: TGTGCCAGCACCCCCCTACAGGGCCCCGGCGGCACCATATATTTT. Protein product: CASTPLQGPGGTIYF.

The CDR3 region is CAWSWNLNTEAFF. CDR3 coding DNA: TGTGCCTGGAGCTGGAACCTAAACACTGAAGCTTTCTTT. This chain uses TRBV30 with TRBJ1-1; D uncertain. The germline gives CDR1 GTSNPN, CDR2 SVGIG (reference sequence). The CDR3 length is 13 residues. V was trimmed by 3 bases and J by 2 bases, leaving 10 bases between them.

This sequence joins TRBV19 and TRBJ1-5; no firm D call. The V end lost 7 bases, the J end lost 0 bases, and 10 bases lay between the germline ends. The CDR3 has 14 residues. From germline, CDR1 is LNHDA and CDR2 SQIVND (reference sequence). This chain's CDR3 is CASNPAYSNQPQHF. As DNA, the CDR3 is TGTGCCAGTAACCCGGCATATAGCAATCAGCCCCAGCATTTT.

The sample holds many counts of this clonotype. The CDR3, as DNA: TGTGCCAGCAGCTTTCTAAGCGGGGGTCACAATGAGCAGTTCTTC. Its translation is CASSFLSGGHNEQFF. The V and J genes are TRBV7-9 and TRBJ2-1, with TRBD2 matching over 8 bases. CDR3 length: 15 residues. CDR1 and CDR2 from the germline V gene are SEHNR and FQNEAQ (reference sequence). With V trimmed by 3 bases and J by 5 bases, 6 bases remained unmatched.

This sequence joins TRBV28 and TRBJ1-6, with D maybe TRBD1 (5 bases). V was shortened by 4 bases and J by 14 bases, with 27 bases between the two germline ends. Germline V gives CDR1 MDHEN, CDR2 SYDVKM. The CDR3 is 17 amino acids. The CDR3 DNA follows: TGTGCCAGCAGTTCAGAGGGAGTCGGGACGGACCTTCGAACCCTCCACTTT. Residues: CASSSEGVGTDLRTLHF.

The V gene is TRBV7-8, the J gene TRBJ2-3; 11 nucleotides align to TRBD2. Germline V lookup: CDR1 SGHVS, CDR2 FQNEAQ. Trimming cost V 4 bases and J 2 bases; bases outside gene matches: 8. This CDR3 contains 17 residues. The CDR3 sequence is CASSSPRLAGFTDTQYF. CDR3 in DNA: TGTGCCAGCAGCTCCCCTCGACTAGCGGGGTTCACAGATACGCAGTATTTT.

This clonotype was detected only a few times. The rearrangement uses TRBV24-1 and TRBJ2-1; possibly TRBD2 for D (6 bases). This CDR3 has 14 residues. V gave up 0 bases and J gave up 8 bases, with 10 bases separating them. Germline loops: CDR1 KGHDR, CDR2 SFDVKD. CDR3 loop: CATSDLGGYDEQFF. CDR3 DNA sequence: TGTGCCACCAGTGATTTGGGAGGGTATGATGAGCAGTTCTTC.

There are many counts of this clonotype. This rearrangement joins TRBV12-5 to TRBJ2-3, with TRBD2 as a possible D gene (6 bases). The ends were cut back, 3 bases at V and 3 bases at J, with 10 bases in the middle. Germline CDR1 is LGHNT and CDR2 is FRNRAP. The CDR3 length is 14 residues. CDR3 sequence reads: CASGFRDLTDTQYF. Here the CDR3 DNA reads TGTGCTAGTGGTTTCCGGGACTTAACAGATACGCAGTATTTT. Based on the CDR3 plus reference TRBV12-5 and TRBJ2-3, the full variable domain is DARVTQTPRHKVTEMGQEVTMRCQPILGHNTVFWYRQTMMQGLELLAYFRNRAPLDDSGMPKDRFSAEMPDATLATLKIQPSEPRDSAVYFCASGFRDLTDTQYFGPGTRLTVL.

V is TRBV19 and J is TRBJ2-7; no definite D call. V shed 3 bases and J shed 5 bases, with 8 bases lying between them. The CDR3 loop spans 12 amino acids. The germline V gene has CDR1 LNHDA and CDR2 SQIVND (reference sequence). The CDR3 nucleotides read TGTGCCAGTAGTATCTACCCCAACGAGCAGTACTTC. Translated: CASSIYPNEQYF.

This chain uses TRBV19 with TRBJ1-1, with D tentatively TRBD1 (6 bases). V lost 6 bases, J lost 1 base, and 9 bases lay in between. This CDR3 region has 13 residues. Germline V gene lookup returns CDR1 LNHDA and CDR2 SQIVND (reference sequence). The CDR3 here is CASRDSRNTEAFF. The CDR3 DNA reads TGTGCCAGTAGGGACAGCCGGAACACTGAAGCTTTCTTT.

This clonotype occurred many times. The chain links TRBV27 to TRBJ2-1; TRBD2 aligns across 10 bases. Germline V gene data show CDR1 as MNHEY and CDR2 as SMNVEV (reference sequence). The ends lost 7 bases at V and 7 bases at J; junction bases unmatched: 7. This CDR3 contains 14 residues. The CDR3 sequence: CASIKSGGANEQFF. CDR3 in DNA: TGTGCCAGCATAAAGAGCGGGGGGGCGAATGAGCAGTTCTTC.

This clonotype has more than one count but fewer than ten. V is TRBV6-1 and J is TRBJ2-7; D assignment may be TRBD1 or TRBD2 (5 bases each). Per germline, CDR1 MNHNS and CDR2 SASEGT. The germline V and J ends were trimmed by 7 bases and 2 bases, with 18 bases remaining between them. The CDR3 runs 15 residues. The CDR3 loop reads CASTTTEGFTYEQYF. The DNA for the CDR3 is TGTGCCAGCACTACGACAGAGGGGTTCACCTACGAGCAGTACTTC.